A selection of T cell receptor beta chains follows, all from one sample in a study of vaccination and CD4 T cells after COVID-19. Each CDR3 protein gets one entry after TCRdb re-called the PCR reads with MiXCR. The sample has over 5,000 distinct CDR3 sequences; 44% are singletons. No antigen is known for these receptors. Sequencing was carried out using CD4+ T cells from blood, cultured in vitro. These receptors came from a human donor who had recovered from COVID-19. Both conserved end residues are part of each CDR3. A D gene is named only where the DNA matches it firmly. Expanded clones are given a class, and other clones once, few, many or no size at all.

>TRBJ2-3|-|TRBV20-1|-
CSASPARSTDTQYF
TGCAGTGCCAGCCCGGCTCGTAGCACAGATACGCAGTATTTT
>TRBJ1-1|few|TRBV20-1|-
CSARTSRTTEAFF
TGCAGTGCTAGGACAAGTCGTACCACTGAAGCTTTCTTT
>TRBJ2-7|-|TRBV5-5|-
CASSLVGRAYEQYF
TGTGCCAGCAGCTTGGTGGGCAGGGCCTACGAGCAGTACTTC
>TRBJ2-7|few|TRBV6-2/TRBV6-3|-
CASSTSYEQYF
TGTGCCAGCAGTACATCCTACGAGCAGTACTTC
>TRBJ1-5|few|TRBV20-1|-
CSARDRGDQPQHF
TGCAGTGCTAGAGATAGGGGAGATCAGCCCCAGCATTTT
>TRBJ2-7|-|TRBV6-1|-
CASNKQGYEQYF
TGTGCCAGCAATAAGCAGGGTTACGAGCAGTACTTC
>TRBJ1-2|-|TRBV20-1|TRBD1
CSAPGGSNYGYTF
TGCAGTGCCCCAGGGGGCTCGAACTATGGCTACACCTTC
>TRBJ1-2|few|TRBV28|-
CASNQGNYGYTF
TGTGCCAGCAACCAGGGGAACTATGGCTACACCTTC
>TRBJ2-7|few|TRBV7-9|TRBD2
CASSSGREGYEQYF
TGTGCCAGCAGCTCTGGGAGGGAGGGCTACGAGCAGTACTTC
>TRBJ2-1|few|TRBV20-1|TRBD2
CSARLAGGYNEQFF
TGCAGTGCTAGGCTAGCGGGGGGCTACAATGAGCAGTTCTTC
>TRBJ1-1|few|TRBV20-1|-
CSARPPMNTEAFF
TGCAGTGCTAGACCACCTATGAACACTGAAGCTTTCTTT
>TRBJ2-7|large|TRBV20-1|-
CSARGPYEQYF
TGCAGTGCTAGGGGGCCCTACGAGCAGTACTTC
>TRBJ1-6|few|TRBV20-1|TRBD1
CSAEQGADSPLHF
TGCAGTGCTGAACAGGGGGCTGATTCACCCCTCCACTTT
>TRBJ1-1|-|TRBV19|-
CASSPRGGGTEAFF
TGTGCCAGTAGCCCCAGAGGGGGGGGCACTGAAGCTTTCTTT
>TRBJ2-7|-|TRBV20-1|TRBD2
CSASPLTSGRAHEQYF
TGCAGTGCTAGTCCCCTCACTAGCGGGAGGGCCCACGAGCAGTACTTC
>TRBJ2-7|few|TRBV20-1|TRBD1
CSARATGGEQYF
TGCAGTGCTAGAGCAACAGGGGGCGAGCAGTACTTC
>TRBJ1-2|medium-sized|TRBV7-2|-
CASSATGSYGYTF
TGTGCCAGCAGCGCCACAGGGTCCTATGGCTACACCTTC
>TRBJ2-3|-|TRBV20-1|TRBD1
CSAPRTGVTDTQYF
TGCAGTGCCCCGCGGACAGGAGTCACAGATACGCAGTATTTT
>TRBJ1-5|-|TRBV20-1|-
CSARTPGQGGQPQHF
TGCAGTGCTAGGACACCGGGACAAGGAGGCCAGCCCCAGCATTTT
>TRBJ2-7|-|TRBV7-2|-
CASSLWSGGAYEQYF
TGTGCCAGCAGCTTATGGTCCGGGGGTGCCTACGAGCAGTACTTC
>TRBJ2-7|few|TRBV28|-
CASSPAYEQYF
TGTGCCAGCAGCCCAGCTTACGAGCAGTACTTC
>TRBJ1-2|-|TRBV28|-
CASSPSGRSYYGYTF
TGTGCCAGCAGTCCGTCGGGTAGAAGCTACTATGGCTACACCTTC
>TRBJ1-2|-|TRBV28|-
CASSLARNYGYTF
TGTGCCAGCAGTTTAGCAAGGAACTATGGCTACACCTTC
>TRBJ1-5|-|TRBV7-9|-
CASSSTGNQPQHF
TGTGCCAGCAGCTCTACTGGCAATCAGCCCCAGCATTTT
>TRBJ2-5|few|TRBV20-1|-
CSARDPGVWTQYF
TGCAGTGCTAGAGATCCCGGGGTGTGGACCCAGTACTTC
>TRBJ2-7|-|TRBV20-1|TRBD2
CSASLAGARSYEQYF
TGCAGTGCTTCCCTAGCGGGAGCCCGCTCCTACGAGCAGTACTTC
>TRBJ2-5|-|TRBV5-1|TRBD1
CASSGQGTETQYF
TGCGCCAGCAGTGGACAGGGGACAGAGACCCAGTACTTC
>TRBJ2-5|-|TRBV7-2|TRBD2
CASSSRPTSGQGETQYF
TGTGCCAGCAGCTCACGCCCGACTAGCGGCCAAGGGGAGACCCAGTACTTC
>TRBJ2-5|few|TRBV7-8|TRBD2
CANSGGPRETQYF
TGTGCCAACTCGGGGGGTCCCAGGGAGACCCAGTACTTC
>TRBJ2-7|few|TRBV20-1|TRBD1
CSAEGQGFAYEQYF
TGCAGTGCTGAGGGACAGGGGTTCGCCTACGAGCAGTACTTC
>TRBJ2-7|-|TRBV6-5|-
CASSYAGYEQYF
TGTGCCAGCAGTTACGCTGGTTACGAGCAGTACTTC
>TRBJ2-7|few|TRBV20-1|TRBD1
CSAGQGSEQYF
TGCAGTGCTGGACAGGGGAGCGAGCAGTACTTC
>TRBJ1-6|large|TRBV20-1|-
CSAGRVPDSPLHF
TGCAGTGCTGGCAGGGTTCCCGATTCACCCCTCCACTTT
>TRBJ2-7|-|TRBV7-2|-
CASSSRGAYEQYF
TGTGCCAGCAGTTCCAGGGGGGCCTACGAGCAGTACTTC
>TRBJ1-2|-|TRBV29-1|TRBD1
CSVRQGSDGYTF
TGCAGCGTTAGACAGGGATCGGATGGCTACACCTTC
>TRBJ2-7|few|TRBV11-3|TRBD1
CASSHGQGAREQYF
TGTGCCAGCAGCCATGGACAGGGGGCGAGAGAGCAGTACTTC
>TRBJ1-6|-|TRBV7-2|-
CASSRGGRGSPLHF
TGTGCCAGCAGCCGCGGGGGTAGGGGTTCACCCCTCCACTTT
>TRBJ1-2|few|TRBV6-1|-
CASSEYGYGYTF
TGTGCCAGCAGTGAATATGGCTATGGCTACACCTTC
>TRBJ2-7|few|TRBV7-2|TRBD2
CASTWSGGYEQYF
TGTGCCAGCACCTGGTCGGGGGGTTACGAGCAGTACTTC
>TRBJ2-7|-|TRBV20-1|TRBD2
CSASPGTNFEQYF
TGCAGTGCTAGCCCCGGGACTAACTTCGAGCAGTACTTC
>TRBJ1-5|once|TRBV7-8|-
CASSHLNDQPQHF
TGTGCCAGCAGCCATCTCAACGATCAGCCCCAGCATTTT
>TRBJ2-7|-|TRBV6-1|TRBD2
CASSGTSGTYEQYF
TGTGCCAGCAGCGGGACTAGCGGCACCTACGAGCAGTACTTC
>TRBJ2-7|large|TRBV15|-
CATSSYRGQYF
TGTGCCACCAGCTCGTACCGCGGGCAGTACTTC
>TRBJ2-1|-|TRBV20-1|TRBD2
CSAWTSEEQFF
TGCAGTGCATGGACTAGTGAGGAGCAGTTCTTC
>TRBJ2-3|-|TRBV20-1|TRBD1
CSAGGLGDTQYF
TGCAGTGCAGGGGGCCTCGGGGATACGCAGTATTTT
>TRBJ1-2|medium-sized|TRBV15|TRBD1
CATSTQDRVYGYTF
TGTGCCACCAGCACTCAGGACAGGGTGTATGGCTACACCTTC
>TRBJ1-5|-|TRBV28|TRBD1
CASRQGLQPQHF
TGTGCCAGCCGACAGGGTCTTCAGCCCCAGCATTTT
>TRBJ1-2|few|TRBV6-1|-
CASSKQGYGYTF
TGTGCCAGCAGTAAACAGGGCTATGGCTACACCTTC
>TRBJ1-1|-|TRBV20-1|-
CSARTAEGLTEAFF
TGCAGTGCTAGAACTGCTGAGGGGCTTACTGAAGCTTTCTTT
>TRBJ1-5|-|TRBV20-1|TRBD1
CSARARTGGQPQHF
TGCAGTGCTAGAGCTAGGACAGGTGGGCAGCCCCAGCATTTT
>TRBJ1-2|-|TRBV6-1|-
CASSEALGYGYTF
TGTGCCAGCAGTGAAGCGCTCGGTTATGGCTACACCTTC
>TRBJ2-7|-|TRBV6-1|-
CASSNPSGTYEQYF
TGTGCCAGCAGTAACCCCAGCGGAACCTACGAGCAGTACTTC
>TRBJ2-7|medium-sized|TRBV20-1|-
CSASGMAYEQYF
TGCAGTGCTAGCGGGATGGCCTACGAGCAGTACTTC
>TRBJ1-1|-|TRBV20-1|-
CSALRWGTPSNTEAFF
TGCAGTGCCCTCAGATGGGGGACACCGAGCAACACTGAAGCTTTCTTT
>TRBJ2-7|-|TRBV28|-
CASSFGTLNYEQYF
TGTGCCAGCAGTTTCGGGACACTCAACTACGAGCAGTACTTC
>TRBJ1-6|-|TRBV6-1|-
CASRDSGIRTPLHF
TGTGCCAGCAGAGACAGTGGGATAAGGACACCCCTCCACTTT
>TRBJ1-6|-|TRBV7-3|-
CASSLTAGPNSPLHF
TGTGCCAGCAGCTTAACAGCGGGGCCCAATTCACCCCTCCACTTT
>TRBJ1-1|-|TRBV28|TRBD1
CASRTGGGTEAFF
TGTGCCAGCAGGACAGGGGGCGGTACTGAAGCTTTCTTT
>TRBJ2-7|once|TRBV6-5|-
CASSYSPVAYEQYF
TGTGCCAGCAGTTACAGCCCCGTAGCCTACGAGCAGTACTTC
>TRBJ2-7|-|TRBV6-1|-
CASIGRDGTYEQYF
TGTGCCAGCATAGGACGGGACGGGACCTACGAGCAGTACTTC